Detailed here is one T cell receptor beta chain. Its antigen is currently unknown. Here immunoSEQ multiplex PCR was the method, and the copy in TCRdb shows in-frame clones only, minus some. Among 100,000 to 150,000 clones, about 90% were seen once, and the ten largest hold less than 4.5%. The data belong to a study of T cell responses to AZD1222 COVID-19 vaccine. Points from the study as a whole: Among those given AZD1222, only 5 to 7 were seropositive at baseline. Repertoires in all cases were sampled only once the peak T cell response had passed.

The sample consisted of peripheral blood, taken on day 0 of MenACWY control vaccination. This TCR was recovered from an adult in good health.

The CDR3 spells CAISDPEWDTEAFF. The DNA for the CDR3 is TGTGCCATCAGTGACCCTGAATGGGACACTGAAGCTTTCTTT. The chain recombines TRBV10-3 with TRBJ1-1; D remains ambiguous. The CDR3 contains 14 residues. Germline lookup yields CDR1 ENHRY and CDR2 SYGVKD. V gave up 3 bases and J gave up 3 bases, with 11 bases separating them.